The next 29 T cell receptor beta chains were all read from a single sample in a study of blood T cells in healthy people across ages. It was with a sample-barcoded 5' primer and a J-beta primer mix that a second PCR of roughly 7 to 12 cycles was run. Via MiXCR, TCRdb re-called the 5' RACE reads, giving one row per CDR3 protein. Of about 1.8 million distinct CDR3 sequences in the sample, roughly 50% were seen once. The sample comprised blood. These receptors came from a middle-aged woman in good health.

The gene calls are TRBV7-2 and TRBJ2-4; D call uncertain. The J call is doubtful: the DNA matches TRBJ2-7 better. Germline-derived CDR1 and CDR2 are SGHTA and FQGNSA. The CDR3 has 16 amino acids. Here the CDR3 reads CASSSTLGIRAYEQYF. For the CDR3, the DNA is TGTGCCAGCAGCTCAACCCTGGGGATTCGGGCCTACGAGCAGTACTTC.

This clonotype was seen many times. DNA of the CDR3: TGTGCCAGCAGCTTAAGGGACAGGGGACCCTACGAGCAGTACTTC. Translated, it gives CASSLRDRGPYEQYF. The gene calls are TRBV7-2 and TRBJ2-7; 10 nucleotides agree with TRBD1. Germline lookup yields CDR1 SGHTA and CDR2 FQGNSA. CDR3 length: 15 amino acids. The J segment lost 2 bases and the V segment lost 2 bases, leaving 3 bases of the junction unmatched.

The chain links TRBV27 to TRBJ2-1; no firm D call. Per germline, CDR1 MNHEY and CDR2 SMNVEV (reference sequence). CDR3 size: 13 residues. With 3 bases removed from V and 9 bases from J, the gap between germline ends came to 12 bases. CDR3 nucleotide sequence: TGTGCCAGCAGTTTTTTTGTGGACGGTGAGCAGTTCTTC. Translating gives CASSFFVDGEQFF.

The genes are TRBV25-1 and TRBJ2-6, with 9 bases aligning to TRBD1. The ends lost 5 bases at V and 1 base at J; junction bases unmatched: 12. Germline CDR1 and CDR2: MGHDK and SYGVNS. This CDR3 region has 19 residues. The CDR3 DNA follows: TGTGCCAGCAGTCCCCAATGGGGACAGGGAATTTCTGGGGCCAACGTCCTGACTTTC. It codes for CASSPQWGQGISGANVLTF.

V gene TRBV28 combines with J gene TRBJ2-7, with 9 bases aligning to TRBD1. The J call is doubtful: the DNA matches TRBJ2-5 better. This CDR3 is built from 15 residues. Germline V CDR1 and CDR2: MDHEN, SYDVKM. CDR3 coding DNA: TGTGCCACCATCCCCCAGGACAGGGGAAAAGAGACCCAGTACTTC. Encoded protein: CATIPQDRGKETQYF.

The CDR3 DNA reads TGTGCCAGCAGCCCAAGACTAGCGGGGGCGTTTGAGACCCAGTACTTC. This encodes CASSPRLAGAFETQYF. The chain links TRBV9 to TRBJ2-5, with TRBD2 matching over 12 bases. The CDR3 totals 16 residues. The V gene's germline CDR1 is SGDLS and CDR2 YYNGEE. With V trimmed by 4 bases and J by 5 bases, 9 bases remained unmatched.

CDR3 loop: CASSTMRGSNQPQHF. As DNA, the CDR3 is TGTGCCAGCAGCACCATGAGGGGGAGCAATCAGCCCCAGCATTTT. The chain recombines TRBV6-5 with TRBJ1-5, with TRBD1 as a possible D gene (6 bases). Germline loops: CDR1 MNHEY, CDR2 SVGAGI. This CDR3 is built from 15 residues. V was trimmed by 6 bases and J by 1 base, leaving 13 bases between them.

This sequence joins TRBV29-1 and TRBJ2-1; 7 bases fit TRBD2. Germline V gives CDR1 SQVTM, CDR2 ANQGSEA. With 7 bases clipped from V and 0 bases from J, the junction kept 0 bases outside the gene matches. The CDR3 contains 12 residues. CDR3 bases: TGCAGCGGCGGGGGCTCCTACAATGAGCAGTTCTTC. Its translation is CSGGGSYNEQFF.

V gene TRBV10-3 combines with J gene TRBJ2-1, with TRBD2 matching over 8 bases. Germline V gene sequence: CDR1 ENHRY, CDR2 SYGVKD. Losses at the gene ends were 10 bases for V and 6 bases for J; bases not matched to a gene: 11. The CDR3 consists of 14 residues. Here the CDR3 reads CATGRGGLVNEQFF. The CDR3 coding sequence is TGTGCCACCGGACGGGGGGGCCTGGTCAATGAGCAGTTCTTC.

Only a few counts were recorded for this clonotype. The J gene is TRBJ2-1, the V gene TRBV27; D is unclear. This CDR3 contains 12 residues. V was pared by 3 bases and J by 9 bases, with 9 bases between. CDR1 is MNHEY, CDR2 SMNVEV, per germline (reference sequence). CDR3 loop: CASSLTKGEQFF. CDR3 DNA sequence: TGTGCCAGCAGTTTGACCAAGGGTGAGCAGTTCTTC.

The rearrangement links TRBV7-2 to TRBJ2-5; D is uncertain. Gene TRBJ2-7 matches the end of the DNA better, so the J call may be wrong. The CDR3 runs 14 residues. Germline CDR1 and CDR2: SGHTA and FQGNSA. CDR3 bases: TGTGCCAGCAGCTTAGGCCCGACACAATACGAGCAGTACTTC. This sequence encodes CASSLGPTQYEQYF.

A note on this clonotype: A single base separates this from a much larger clone, so it may be a read error. This chain links TRBV4-2 with TRBJ1-2; no clear D gene. This CDR3 contains 13 residues. CDR1 is LGHNA, CDR2 YNFKEQ, per germline. This CDR3 reads CARSQDGVGGYTF. CDR3 bases: TGTGCCCGCAGCCAAGATGGAGTGGGCGGCTACACCTTC.

The V and J genes are TRBV11-2 and TRBJ2-7; D is perhaps TRBD1 or TRBD2 (5 bases each). Near its end, the DNA agrees better with TRBJ2-5, so the J call may be wrong. Germline V gene sequence: CDR1 SGHAT, CDR2 FQNNGV. This CDR3 spans 17 amino acids. CDR3 region: CASSLDPLAWGFQTQYF. The CDR3 nucleotides read TGTGCCAGCAGCTTAGATCCGCTTGCCTGGGGGTTTCAGACCCAGTACTTC.

A few counts support this clonotype. DNA of the CDR3: TGTGCCAGCAGTGTGCGGGCAGCTAACTATGGCTACACCTTC. Its translation is CASSVRAANYGYTF. The gene calls are TRBV25-1 and TRBJ1-2; the D is unclear. In germline, CDR1 is MGHDK, CDR2 SYGVNS. Trimming removed 4 bases from V and 0 bases from J, with 9 bases in between. CDR3 size: 14 residues.

The J gene is TRBJ1-2, the V gene TRBV12-3 or TRBV12-4; D may be TRBD1 (6 bases). The CDR3 is made up of 16 amino acids. V was pared by 3 bases and J by 8 bases, with 22 bases between. The CDR3 loop is CASSFKVLQGREGYTF. DNA of the CDR3: TGTGCCAGCAGTTTTAAAGTGTTACAGGGACGGGAGGGCTACACCTTC.

This clonotype showed up just once. V usage is TRBV29-1 and J usage is TRBJ1-2, with TRBD1 identical over 10 bases. Germline assignment: CDR1 SQVTM and CDR2 ANQGSEA. The CDR3 is made up of 14 amino acids. The V gene end was trimmed by 5 bases and the J gene end by 8 bases; junction bases not matched to a gene: 11. CDR3 sequence reads: CSVPGQGWFRGYTF. The CDR3 DNA reads as TGCAGCGTTCCGGGACAGGGGTGGTTTCGGGGCTACACCTTC.

CDR3 loop: CATSNADWDTDTQYF. CDR3 nucleotide sequence: TGTGCCACCAGTAACGCCGATTGGGACACAGATACGCAGTATTTT. The chain joins TRBV24-1 to TRBJ2-3, with D hard to call. The V end was cut by 6 bases, the J end by 2 bases, with 14 bases between. The CDR3 is 15 residues long. Germline V gene sequence: CDR1 KGHDR, CDR2 SFDVKD.

The gene calls are TRBV7-3 and TRBJ2-3; weak D call: TRBD1 (5 bases). The CDR3 runs 14 residues. Germline V lookup: CDR1 SGHTA, CDR2 FQGTGA. V lost 6 bases and J lost 2, with 12 bases in between. For the CDR3, the DNA is TGTGCCAGCAGTGCAGGGCGGCTCACAGATACGCAGTATTTT. Translation gives CASSAGRLTDTQYF.

The chain employs TRBV5-1 and TRBJ2-3; D is perhaps TRBD2 (6 bases). The ends were cut back, 0 bases at V and 0 bases at J, with 14 bases in the middle. Looked up from germline, CDR1 is SGHRS and CDR2 is YFSETQ. This CDR3 region has 17 residues. The CDR3 nucleotides are TGCGCCAGCAGCTTGGTGTGGGCAGGGACTAGCACAGATACGCAGTATTTT. It specifies CASSLVWAGTSTDTQYF.

The gene calls are TRBV4-1 and TRBJ2-1; weak D call: TRBD2 (7 bases). The CDR3 is 17 residues long. The ends were cut back, 1 base at V and 6 bases at J, with 19 bases in the middle. Germline V gives CDR1 MGHRA, CDR2 YSYEKL. This CDR3 is CASSQVPVGGGRNEQFF. CDR3 nucleotides: TGCGCCAGCAGCCAAGTCCCCGTTGGGGGGGGCCGCAATGAGCAGTTCTTC.

This clonotype has a handful of counts. V is TRBV3-1 and J is TRBJ1-2, with D unclear. CDR1 and CDR2 from the germline V gene are LGHDT and YNNKEL (reference sequence). This CDR3 region has 14 residues. V dropped 0 bases and J dropped 4 bases, with 9 bases sitting between them. The CDR3 DNA sequence: TGTGCCAGCAGCCAAGATGAGCAGTCCTATGGCTACACCTTC. Its translation is CASSQDEQSYGYTF.

V gene TRBV4-1 combines with J gene TRBJ2-3; TRBD1 might be the D (6 bases). CDR1 and CDR2 from the germline V gene are MGHRA and YSYEKL. CDR3 length equals 14 residues. V was pared by 0 bases and J by 8 bases, with 12 bases between. The CDR3 DNA sequence: TGCGCCAGCAGCCAAGATAGTGACAGGCCTACGCAGTATTTT. Translated, it gives CASSQDSDRPTQYF.

This chain joins TRBV28 and TRBJ1-4, with 8 bases identical to TRBD1. From germline, CDR1 is MDHEN and CDR2 SYDVKM. The ends lost 6 bases at V and 5 bases at J; junction bases unmatched: 5. This CDR3 has 14 residues. CDR3: CASSTQGANEKLFF. CDR3 bases: TGTGCCAGCAGCACGCAGGGGGCGAATGAAAAACTGTTTTTT.

V and J are TRBV5-1 and TRBJ2-5; tentative D call: TRBD2 (5 bases). The germline V gene encodes CDR1 SGHRS and CDR2 YFSETQ. Between the trimmed V and J ends, which lost 0 bases and 5 bases, there was a span of 11 bases. The CDR3 totals 14 residues. In nucleotides, the CDR3 is TGCGCCAGCAGCTTGGCGTCTAGCTGGGAGACCCAGTACTTC. This codes for CASSLASSWETQYF.

This chain links TRBV7-3 with TRBJ1-6; 10 bases align to TRBD1. V lost 2 bases and J lost 10; bases outside the gene matches: 5. CDR1 SGHTA and CDR2 FQGTGA come from the germline V gene. This CDR3 spans 15 amino acids. In DNA, the CDR3 is TGTGCCAGCAGCTTAGAGACAGGGGGCAGGTCACCCCTCCACTTT. This codes for CASSLETGGRSPLHF.

This rearrangement joins TRBV2 to TRBJ2-1; D gene ambiguous. Trimming took off 2 bases at V and 10 bases at J, with 12 bases between the two ends. CDR1 and CDR2 (germline): SNHLY, FYNNEI. The CDR3 consists of 13 residues. The CDR3 DNA follows: TGTGCCAGCAGTGAACAAGTGTTCTGGGAGCAGTTCTTC. This codes for CASSEQVFWEQFF.

This rearrangement joins TRBV28 to TRBJ1-2; D is possibly TRBD1 (5 bases). Looked up from germline, CDR1 is MDHEN and CDR2 is SYDVKM. The CDR3 runs to 15 residues. Deletions cut 7 bases from V and 0 bases from J, with 15 bases between. The CDR3, as DNA: TGTGCCAGCACCACCCGGCTGACAGCTAACTATGGCTACACCTTC. It encodes CASTTRLTANYGYTF.

Regarding this clonotype: Possible read error: a much larger clone is one base away. The J gene is TRBJ2-7, the V gene TRBV29-1, with D hard to call. Trimming cost V 3 bases and J 7 bases, with 19 bases left between them. This CDR3 comprises 14 residues. Germline V gene sequence: CDR1 SQVTM, CDR2 ANQGSEA. CDR3 DNA: TGCAGCGTTGACGGCAGGCACTCCTACAATGAGCAGTACTTC. Encoded protein: CSVDGRHSYNEQYF.

CDR3: CASSLAVRLGTDTQYF. The CDR3 bases are TGCGCCAGCAGCTTGGCCGTCAGGTTGGGCACAGATACGCAGTATTTT. The chain links TRBV5-1 to TRBJ2-3, with D unresolved. Germline assignment: CDR1 SGHRS and CDR2 YFSETQ. The CDR3 extends over 16 amino acids. Trimming stripped 0 bases from V and 1 base from J, with 12 bases between.